The following is a T cell receptor (beta chain) sequence with its context. Its antigen is unknown. The data belong to a study of coeliac disease. The CDR3 is 13 amino acids. Germline lookup yields CDR1 SQVTM and CDR2 ANQGSEA. TCRdb's copy holds only in-frame clones and misses some; the assay was immunoSEQ multiplex PCR. The sample has about 6,500 clones; around two thirds are singletons. Points from the study as a whole: TRB repertoires were largely private, with most amino acid sequences found in only one sample.

The chain links TRBV29-1 to TRBJ1-1; 8 nucleotides line up with TRBD1. The source is a man aged 45-65 years with active celiac disease. The sample taken for sequencing was lamina propria lymphocytes from the gut. The CDR3, as DNA: TGCGTGACAGGGGCCAAACTGCGCACTGAAGCTTTCTTT. The encoded protein is CVTGAKLRTEAFF.